This T cell receptor beta chain was captured by sequencing in a study of blood T cell repertoires in COVID-19. Study-wide background: There were acute and convalescent COVID-19 samples, and they came from the United States, Italy and Spain. PBMCs, B-cell-depleted T cells, or T cells were the source of the cDNA or gDNA that made up the material.

In the original processing: Cell counts per sample came from amplifying reference gene primers. Method: immunoSEQ multiplex PCR; TCRdb's copy keeps in-frame clones and lacks some. The D gene and trimming were derived from the DNA, and the V and J assignments and clone size from that table. The top ten hold more than 2% of the sample, which has approximately 390,000 clones, approximately 85% seen once. J gave up 7 bases and V 4 bases, and 10 bases lay outside the gene matches. CDR1 and CDR2 from the germline V gene are LGHDT and YNNKEL (reference sequence). The CDR3 length is 15 residues. Those who participated ranged in age from roughly 18 to 100 years and resided in 20 to 30 US areas.

Sequenced input: PBMCs or T cells enriched from blood (not recorded which). This sequence joins TRBV3-1 (or the pseudogene TRBV3-2) and TRBJ1-2; 9 bases match TRBD1. The receptor comes from a woman in her 40s with acute COVID-19. CDR3 region: CASSRGTGSGGGYTF. The CDR3 DNA follows: TGTGCCAGCAGCCGCGGGACAGGGTCTGGCGGTGGCTACACCTTC.